This T cell receptor beta chain was documented in a study of blood T cell repertoires in COVID-19. About the research overall: Both acute and convalescent COVID-19 samples were obtained from the United States, Italy and Spain. Sample material is recorded as cDNA or gDNA derived from T cells, B-cell-depleted T cells, or PBMCs.

The sample holds many counts of this clone. Authors' analysis steps: Estimates of nucleated cell counts were drawn from the amplification of reference gene primers. Using immunoSEQ multiplex PCR, the repertoire was profiled, and TCRdb retains in-frame clones only, with some absent. The V and J calls and clone size come from that table; D and trimming were worked out from the DNA. The sample has about 160,000 clones, approximately 84% seen once. There are 11 residues in the CDR3. Germline assignment: CDR1 SQVTM and CDR2 ANQGSEA. V lost 4 bases and J 6 bases, leaving 6 bases between the germline ends. The sequence came from a woman over 75 with acute or convalescent COVID-19. This chain connects TRBV29-1 to TRBJ2-2; D is possibly TRBD1 (5 bases). The material sequenced was peripheral blood. The CDR3 DNA reads as TGCAGCGTTGTAGGGGCCGGGGAGCTGTTTTTT. It encodes CSVVGAGELFF.